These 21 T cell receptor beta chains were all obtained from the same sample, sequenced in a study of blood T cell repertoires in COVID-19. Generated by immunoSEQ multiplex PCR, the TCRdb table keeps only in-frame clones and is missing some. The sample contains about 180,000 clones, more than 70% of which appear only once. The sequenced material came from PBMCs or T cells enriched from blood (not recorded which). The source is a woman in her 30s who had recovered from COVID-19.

The chain's CDR3 is CSVAPDSGSNEKLFF. For the CDR3, the DNA is TGCAGCGTCGCCCCAGACAGTGGTTCGAATGAAAAACTGTTTTTT. The rearrangement uses TRBV29-1 and TRBJ1-4, with a possible D match to TRBD1 (5 bases). In germline, CDR1 is SQVTM, CDR2 ANQGSEA. This CDR3 region has 15 residues. The V end lost 6 bases, the J end lost 5 bases, and 19 bases lay between the germline ends.

The CDR3 sequence is CASTADRETTEAFF. The CDR3 DNA sequence: TGCGCCAGCACCGCAGACAGGGAGACCACTGAAGCTTTCTTT. The chain employs TRBV10-1 and TRBJ1-1; 7 bases fit TRBD1. Trimming cost V 7 bases and J 4 bases; bases outside gene matches: 9. The germline V gene has CDR1 WNHNN and CDR2 SYGVQD (reference sequence). The CDR3 sequence is 14 residues long.

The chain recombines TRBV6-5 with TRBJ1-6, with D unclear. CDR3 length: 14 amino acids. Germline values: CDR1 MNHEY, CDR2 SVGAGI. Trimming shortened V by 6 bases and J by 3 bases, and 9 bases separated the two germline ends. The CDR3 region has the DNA TGTGCCAGCAGGACCGGGGTCTATAATTCACCCCTCCACTTT. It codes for CASRTGVYNSPLHF.

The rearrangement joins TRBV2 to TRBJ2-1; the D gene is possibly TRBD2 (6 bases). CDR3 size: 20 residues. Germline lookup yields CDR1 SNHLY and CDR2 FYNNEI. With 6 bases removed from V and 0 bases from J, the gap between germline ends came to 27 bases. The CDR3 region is CASRASSATRSRSSYNEQFF. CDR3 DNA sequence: TGTGCCAGCAGGGCGTCTAGCGCCACCAGAAGTAGAAGCTCCTACAATGAGCAGTTCTTC.

DNA of the CDR3: TGCGCCAGCAGCTTGGCCCCGACAGGGTACGGCAATCAGCCCCAGCATTTT. Translation gives CASSLAPTGYGNQPQHF. V gene TRBV5-1 combines with J gene TRBJ1-5, with 7 positions matching TRBD1. CDR1 and CDR2 from the germline V gene are SGHRS and YFSETQ. The CDR3 sequence is 17 residues long. J was trimmed by 2 bases and V by 0 bases; bases with no gene match: 8.

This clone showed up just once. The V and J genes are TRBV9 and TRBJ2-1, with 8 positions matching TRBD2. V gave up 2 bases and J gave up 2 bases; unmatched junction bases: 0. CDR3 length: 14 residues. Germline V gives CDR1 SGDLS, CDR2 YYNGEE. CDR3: CASSVGRAYNEQFF. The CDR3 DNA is TGTGCCAGCAGCGTCGGGAGGGCCTACAATGAGCAGTTCTTC.

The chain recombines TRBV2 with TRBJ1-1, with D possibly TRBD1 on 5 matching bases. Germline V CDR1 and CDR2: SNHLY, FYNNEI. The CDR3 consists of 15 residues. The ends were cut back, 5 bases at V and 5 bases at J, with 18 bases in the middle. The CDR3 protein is CASSLGRREGTEAFF. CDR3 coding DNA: TGTGCCAGCAGTCTCGGCCGCAGGGAGGGGACTGAAGCTTTCTTT. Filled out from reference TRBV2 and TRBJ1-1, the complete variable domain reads EPEVTQTPSHQVTQMGQEVILRCVPISNHLYFYWYRQILGQKVEFLVSFYNNEISEKSEIFDDQFSVERPDGSNFTLKIRSTKLEDSAMYFCASSLGRREGTEAFFGQGTRLTVV.

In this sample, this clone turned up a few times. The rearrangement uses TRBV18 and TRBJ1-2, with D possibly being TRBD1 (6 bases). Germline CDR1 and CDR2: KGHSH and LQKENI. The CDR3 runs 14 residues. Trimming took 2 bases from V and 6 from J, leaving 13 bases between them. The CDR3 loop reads CASSPTGGADGYTF. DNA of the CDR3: TGTGCCAGCTCACCAACGGGGGGCGCGGATGGCTACACCTTC.

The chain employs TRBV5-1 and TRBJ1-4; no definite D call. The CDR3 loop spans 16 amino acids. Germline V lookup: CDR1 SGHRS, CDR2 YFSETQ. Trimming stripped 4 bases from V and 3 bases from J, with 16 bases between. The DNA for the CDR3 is TGCGCCAGCAGCCCTAACCCGGAGGGCGCTAATGAAAAACTGTTTTTT. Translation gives CASSPNPEGANEKLFF.

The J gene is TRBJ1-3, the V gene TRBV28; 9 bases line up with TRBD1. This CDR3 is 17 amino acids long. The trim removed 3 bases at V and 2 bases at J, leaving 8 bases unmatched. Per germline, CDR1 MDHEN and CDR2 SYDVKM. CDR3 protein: CASSFQQGARAGNTIYF. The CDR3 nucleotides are TGTGCCAGCAGTTTCCAACAGGGGGCTAGGGCTGGAAACACCATATATTTT.

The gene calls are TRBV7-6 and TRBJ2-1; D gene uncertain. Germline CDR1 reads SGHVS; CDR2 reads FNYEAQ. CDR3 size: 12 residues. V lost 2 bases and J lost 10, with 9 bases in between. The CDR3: CASSLSPTEQFF. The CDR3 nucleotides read TGTGCCAGCAGCTTAAGCCCCACCGAGCAGTTCTTC.

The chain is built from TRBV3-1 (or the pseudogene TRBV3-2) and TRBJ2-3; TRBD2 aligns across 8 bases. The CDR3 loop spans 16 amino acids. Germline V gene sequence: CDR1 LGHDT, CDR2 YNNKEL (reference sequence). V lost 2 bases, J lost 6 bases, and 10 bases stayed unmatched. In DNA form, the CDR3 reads TGTGCCAGCAGCCAACGAGGCGGGGGGTTTTCGGATACGCAGTATTTT. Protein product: CASSQRGGGFSDTQYF.

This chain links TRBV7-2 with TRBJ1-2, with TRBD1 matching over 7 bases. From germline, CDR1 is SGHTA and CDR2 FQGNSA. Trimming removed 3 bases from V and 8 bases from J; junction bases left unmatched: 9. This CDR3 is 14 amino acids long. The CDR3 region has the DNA TGTGCCAGCAGCTTCGAAGGGGGCGCGGGGGGCTACACCTTC. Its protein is CASSFEGGAGGYTF.

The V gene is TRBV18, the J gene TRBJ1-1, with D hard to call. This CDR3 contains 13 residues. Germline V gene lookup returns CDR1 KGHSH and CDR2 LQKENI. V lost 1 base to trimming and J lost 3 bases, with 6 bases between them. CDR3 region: CASSPQEDTEAFF. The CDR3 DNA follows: TGTGCCAGCTCACCACAGGAGGACACTGAAGCTTTCTTT.

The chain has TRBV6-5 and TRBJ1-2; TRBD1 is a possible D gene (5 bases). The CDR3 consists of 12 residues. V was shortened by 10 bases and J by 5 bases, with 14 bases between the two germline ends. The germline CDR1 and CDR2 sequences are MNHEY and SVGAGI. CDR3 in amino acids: CATGRGDYGYTF. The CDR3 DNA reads TGTGCCACCGGCCGGGGGGATTATGGCTACACCTTC.

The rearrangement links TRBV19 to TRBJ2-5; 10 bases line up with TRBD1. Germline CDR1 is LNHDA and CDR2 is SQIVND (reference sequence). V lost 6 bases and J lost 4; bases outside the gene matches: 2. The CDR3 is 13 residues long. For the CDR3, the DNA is TGTGCCAGTAGGACAGGGGGCGCAGAGACCCAGTACTTC. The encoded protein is CASRTGGAETQYF.

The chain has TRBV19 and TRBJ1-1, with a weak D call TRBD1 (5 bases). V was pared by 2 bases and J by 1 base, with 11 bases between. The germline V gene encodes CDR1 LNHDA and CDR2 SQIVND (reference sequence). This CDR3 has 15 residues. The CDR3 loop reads CASSITDNQNTEAFF. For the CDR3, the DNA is TGTGCCAGTAGTATAACGGACAACCAGAACACTGAAGCTTTCTTT.

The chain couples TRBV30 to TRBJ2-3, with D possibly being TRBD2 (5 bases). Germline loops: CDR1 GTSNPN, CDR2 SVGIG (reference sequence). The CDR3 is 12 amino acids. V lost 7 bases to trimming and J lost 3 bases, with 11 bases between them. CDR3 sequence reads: CASDYKTDTQYF. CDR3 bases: TGTGCCTCAGACTACAAAACAGATACGCAGTATTTT.

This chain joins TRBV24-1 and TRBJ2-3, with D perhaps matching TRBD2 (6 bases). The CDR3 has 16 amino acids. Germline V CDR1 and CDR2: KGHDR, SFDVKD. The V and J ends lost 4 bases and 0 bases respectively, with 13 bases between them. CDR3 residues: CATSDPGGDSTDTQYF. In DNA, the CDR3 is TGTGCCACCAGTGACCCAGGCGGGGATAGCACAGATACGCAGTATTTT.

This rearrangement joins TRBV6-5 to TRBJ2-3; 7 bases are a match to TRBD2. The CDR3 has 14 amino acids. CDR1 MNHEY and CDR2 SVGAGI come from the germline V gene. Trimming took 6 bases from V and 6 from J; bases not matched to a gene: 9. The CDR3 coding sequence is TGTGCCAGCAGACACCGTAGGGGAGGGGATACGCAGTATTTT. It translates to CASRHRRGGDTQYF.

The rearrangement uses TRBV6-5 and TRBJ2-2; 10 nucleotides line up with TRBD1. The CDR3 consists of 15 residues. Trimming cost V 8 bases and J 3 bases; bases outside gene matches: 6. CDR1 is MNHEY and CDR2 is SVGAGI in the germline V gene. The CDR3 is CASFAGQGDTGELFF. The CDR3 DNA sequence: TGTGCCAGCTTCGCCGGACAGGGGGACACCGGGGAGCTGTTTTTT.